This T cell receptor beta chain was identified during a study of response to subunit inactivated influenza vaccine. In TCRdb, the RT-PCR reads were re-called with MiXCR into one record per CDR3 protein. The data contain around 480,000 distinct CDR3 sequences, approximately 15% of them singletons. CDR3 length equals 14 residues. The J segment lost 0 bases and the V segment lost 6 bases, leaving 3 bases of the junction unmatched. Germline V lookup: CDR1 SGHRS, CDR2 YFSETQ. The sample consisted of CD4+ T cells sorted from PBMCs, taken less than 30 months after vaccination. The sequence was obtained from a man between 50 and 75 years old who received an inactivated influenza vaccine. The rearrangement uses TRBV5-1 and TRBJ2-1; 7 bases map to TRBD2. The DNA of the CDR3 is TGCGCCAGCACGCGGGAGAGCTCCTACAATGAGCAGTTCTTC. Translating it yields CASTRESSYNEQFF.